This T cell receptor (beta chain) originates from a study of technical replicates of blood from a handful of donors. Trimming took 4 bases from V and 7 from J; bases not matched to a gene: 5. The germline V gene encodes CDR1 GTSNPN and CDR2 SVGIG (reference sequence). The CDR3 loop spans 14 amino acids. Generated by immunoSEQ multiplex PCR, the TCRdb table keeps only in-frame clones and is missing some. Seen here are 79,000 or so clones, 85% to 95% observed once, and the top ten hold 0.35% to 0.4%. The rearrangement links TRBV30 to TRBJ2-2, with 11 bases matching TRBD2. The sample comprised T cells isolated from PBMCs. The receptor was isolated from a human donor in good health. The CDR3, as DNA: TGTGCCTGGAAGACTAGCGGGACCGGCGGGGAGCTGTTTTTT. Its translation is CAWKTSGTGGELFF. Looking up the rest from reference TRBV30 and TRBJ2-2 gives the full variable domain: SQTIHQWPATLVQPVGSPLSLECTVEGTSNPNLYWYRQAAGRGLQLLFYSVGIGQISSEVPQNLSASRPQDRQFILSSKKLLLSDSGFYLCAWKTSGTGGELFFGEGSRLTVL.